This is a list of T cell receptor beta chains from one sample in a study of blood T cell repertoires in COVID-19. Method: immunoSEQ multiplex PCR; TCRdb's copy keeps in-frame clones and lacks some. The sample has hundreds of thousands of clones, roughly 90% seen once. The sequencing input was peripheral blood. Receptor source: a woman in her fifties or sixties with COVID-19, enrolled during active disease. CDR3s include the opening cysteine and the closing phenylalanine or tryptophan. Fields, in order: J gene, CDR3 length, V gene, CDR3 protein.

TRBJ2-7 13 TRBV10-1 CAASAGPPYEQYF
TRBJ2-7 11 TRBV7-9 CASSFSSEQYF
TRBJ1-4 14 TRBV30 CAWRPTGRNEKLFF
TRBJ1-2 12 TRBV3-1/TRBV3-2 CASSSGTGSYTF
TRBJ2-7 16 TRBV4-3 CASSQVLVGQLYEQYF
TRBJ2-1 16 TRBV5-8 CASSLGTGGLYNEQFF
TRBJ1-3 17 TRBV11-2 CASSLMGGPTSGNTIYF
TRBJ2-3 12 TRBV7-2 CASSLSTDTQYF
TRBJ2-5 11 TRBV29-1 CSVQYQETQYF
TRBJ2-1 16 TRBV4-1 CASSHSRAGVSNEQFF
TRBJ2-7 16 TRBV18 CASSPLPGQGGHEQYF
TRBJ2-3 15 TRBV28 CASSWAGGVTDTQYF
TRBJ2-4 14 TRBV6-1 CASSEPGQKNIQYF
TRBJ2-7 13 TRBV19 CASSPTGGYEQYF
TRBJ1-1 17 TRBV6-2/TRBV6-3 CASSYYGGTASSTEAFF
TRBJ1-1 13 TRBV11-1 CASSLTLNTEAFF
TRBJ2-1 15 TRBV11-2 CASSRSGELYNEQFF
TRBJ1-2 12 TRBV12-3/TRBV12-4 CASSLVGSGYTF
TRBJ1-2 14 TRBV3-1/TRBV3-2 CASSQLDRGYGYTF
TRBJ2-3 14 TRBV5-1 CASSQTGSTDTQYF
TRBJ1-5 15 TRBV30 CAWSVPGQGSQPQHF
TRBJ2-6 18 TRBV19 CASSIDRQGTFGANVLTF
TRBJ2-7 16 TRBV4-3 CASSQERGGLGYEQYF
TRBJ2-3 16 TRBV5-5 CASSFGGFSNTDTQYF
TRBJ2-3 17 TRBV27 CASSLLGLAGATDTQYF
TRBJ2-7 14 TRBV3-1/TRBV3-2 CASRPPGLAREQYF
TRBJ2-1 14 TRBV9 CASTPRPPGNEQFF
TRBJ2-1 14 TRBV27 CASSDRARAHEQFF
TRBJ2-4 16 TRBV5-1 CASKKTAGVSKNIQYF
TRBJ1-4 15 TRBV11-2 CASSPIRGPNEKLFF
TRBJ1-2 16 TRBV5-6 CASSLRGQGAVYGYTF
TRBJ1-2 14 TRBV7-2 CASRSGGTNYGYTF
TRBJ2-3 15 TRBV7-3 CASSLSGWRADTQYF
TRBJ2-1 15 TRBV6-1 CASSEMLAGGNEQFF
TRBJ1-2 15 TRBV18 CASHWGGARSYGYTF
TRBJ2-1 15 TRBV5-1 CASSLDRGLGNEQFF
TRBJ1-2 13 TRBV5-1 CASSLGGNYGYTF
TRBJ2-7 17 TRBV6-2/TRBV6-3 CASSYPADRRNSYEQYF
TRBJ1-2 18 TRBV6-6 CASSPARWDSPANYGYTF
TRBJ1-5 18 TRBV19 CASSKPGQGALGNQPQHF
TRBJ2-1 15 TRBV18 CASSLSGGAYNEQFF
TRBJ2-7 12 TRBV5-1 CASSWTGAEQYF
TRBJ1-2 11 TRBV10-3 CAGRGVGGYTF
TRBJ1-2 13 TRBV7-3 CASSLNTNYGYTF
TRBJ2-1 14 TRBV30 CAWSVRVTYNEQFF
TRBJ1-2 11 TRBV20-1 CSARFGSGYTF
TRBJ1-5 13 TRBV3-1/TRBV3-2 CASSQQGSQPQHF
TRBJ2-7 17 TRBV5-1 CASSLRAGGSSSYEQYF
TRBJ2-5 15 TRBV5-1 CASSGGTQRAETQYF
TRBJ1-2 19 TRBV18 CASSPKLDPRSSGASGYTF
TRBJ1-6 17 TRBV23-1 CASSQSKLNRDNSPLHF
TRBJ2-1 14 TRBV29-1 CSVQGANSYNEQFF
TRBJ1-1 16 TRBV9 CASSPTTGGDVRKAFF
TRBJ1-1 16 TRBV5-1 CASSLAGEGMNTEAFF
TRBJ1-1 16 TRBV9 CASSVGSDRFNTEAFF
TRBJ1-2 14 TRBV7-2 CASSLVDRLHGYTF
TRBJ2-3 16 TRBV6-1 CASSDQTSGGTDTQYF